This T cell receptor (beta chain) was retrieved from a study of T cells in Graves' hyperthyroidism and ophthalmopathy. TCR beta CDR3 regions were amplified from RNA. HTBI primers drove first-round RT-PCR of the TCR CDR3. TCRdb reanalysed the multiplex PCR reads using MiXCR and keeps one entry per CDR3 protein. The table shows a few hundred thousand distinct CDR3 sequences, with roughly 14% occurring only once. A few counts support this clonotype. Every diagnosis used clinical symptoms, serum thyroxine and TRAb, thyroid ultrasound and orbital computed tomography. Trimming left V 4 bases short and J 5 bases short, with 11 bases between. Germline V gene data show CDR1 as SGHNT and CDR2 as YENEEA. This CDR3 contains 14 residues.

This clonotype was sampled from a woman aged 18-35 years with Graves' hyperthyroidism. The genes are TRBV11-3 and TRBJ2-2; maybe TRBD2 (5 bases). Sequencing used blood. CDR3: CASSSDRETGELFF. The CDR3 nucleotides are TGTGCCAGCAGCTCGGACCGGGAAACCGGGGAGCTGTTTTTT.